These 7 T cell receptor beta chains share one sample of origin, sequenced in a study of T cell changes during pregnancy in multiple sclerosis. Clones were sequenced by immunoSEQ multiplex PCR, and TCRdb holds only the in-frame ones, with some missing. This sample has about 68,000 clones, with about 91% found just once. Sequencing was performed on peripheral blood, taken in the first trimester of pregnancy. These receptor sequences come from a female donor with multiple sclerosis, enrolled in a pregnancy study.

The chain couples TRBV28 to TRBJ2-3, with no clear D. Germline-derived CDR1 and CDR2 are MDHEN and SYDVKM. This CDR3 is 15 amino acids long. V was shortened by 3 bases and J by 0 bases, with 10 bases between the two germline ends. The CDR3 region has the DNA TGTGCCAGCAGTTTGAGACTGACTAGCACAGATACGCAGTATTTT. It specifies CASSLRLTSTDTQYF.

The chain is built from TRBV21-1 and TRBJ2-7; TRBD2, the D gene given by the table, was not confirmed from the DNA. TRBV21-1 has pseudogene status. The CDR3 has 17 amino acids. The CDR3 is CASSKLPGNVHSYEQYF. The CDR3 nucleotides are TGTGCCAGCAGCAAACTCCCGGGAAACGTACACTCCTACGAGCAGTACTTC.

This chain uses TRBV13 with TRBJ1-2; 8 bases are shared with TRBD1. V dropped 5 bases and J dropped 4; count of bases not matched to a gene: 6. This CDR3 comprises 14 residues. Germline loops: CDR1 PRHDT, CDR2 FYEKMQ (reference sequence). The CDR3 reads CASSSRQGSYGYTF. The CDR3 DNA sequence: TGTGCCAGCAGCAGCCGACAGGGGAGCTATGGCTACACCTTC.

This rearrangement joins TRBV6-5 to TRBJ1-2, with 9 bases identical to TRBD1. After removal of 7 bases from V and 4 bases from J, the junction contained 7 bases not matched to a gene. The CDR3 runs to 14 residues. From germline, CDR1 is MNHEY and CDR2 SVGAGI. The CDR3 coding sequence is TGTGCCAGCACCCGGACAGGGGAGGGCTATGGCTACACCTTC. Translating it yields CASTRTGEGYGYTF.

The chain uses TRBV5-1 and TRBJ2-3, with 8 bases matching TRBD2. Trimming cost V 1 base and J 0 bases; bases outside gene matches: 13. This CDR3 is 19 amino acids long. Germline V gives CDR1 SGHRS, CDR2 YFSETQ. CDR3 in DNA: TGCGCCAGCAGCTTGCCCCTAGCGGGTAGGGGAGATAGCACAGATACGCAGTATTTT. Its protein product is CASSLPLAGRGDSTDTQYF.

The CDR3 sequence: CAWCRQLNTGELFF. DNA of the CDR3: TGTGCCTGGTGCAGGCAGTTGAACACCGGGGAGCTGTTTTTT. This chain links TRBV30 with TRBJ2-2; D not resolved. Germline V CDR1 and CDR2: GTSNPN, SVGIG (reference sequence). V dropped 5 bases and J dropped 1 base, with 11 bases sitting between them. CDR3 length: 14 residues.

J is TRBJ2-3 and V is TRBV2, with a weak D call TRBD2 (5 bases). Germline V gene sequence: CDR1 SNHLY, CDR2 FYNNEI. CDR3 length: 14 residues. V gave up 1 base and J gave up 4 bases, with 9 bases separating them. The CDR3 protein is CASSEGLAADTQYF. DNA for the CDR3: TGTGCCAGCAGTGAAGGGCTAGCCGCAGATACGCAGTATTTT.